The 8 T cell receptor beta chains presented below share a single source sample, sequenced in a study of T-cell memory formation after mild COVID-19. In TCRdb, the 5' RACE reads were re-called with MiXCR into one record per CDR3 protein. This table holds about 320,000 distinct CDR3 sequences, about 13% found once. The sequencing sample was made of PBMCs or a T cell subset sorted from them (not recorded which). These receptors all stem from a young man who had mild COVID-19 (a few samples of this study predate the infection). Cell type and time point are not known.

The V gene is TRBV29-1, the J gene TRBJ1-1; D may be TRBD1 (5 bases). The V gene lost 5 bases and the J gene lost 8 bases, with 15 bases spanning the gap. Germline V gene lookup returns CDR1 SQVTM and CDR2 ANQGSEA. The CDR3 loop spans 12 amino acids. This CDR3 is CSVQGRRIEAFF. As DNA, the CDR3 is TGCAGCGTTCAGGGTCGGCGGATCGAAGCTTTCTTT.

The genes are TRBV5-8 and TRBJ1-2; D gene uncertain. Trimming stripped 0 bases from V and 4 bases from J, with 10 bases between. CDR3 length: 14 amino acids. CDR1 and CDR2 from the germline V gene are SGHTS and YDEGEE. CDR3 in amino acids: CASSLGTLSYGYTF. In DNA, the CDR3 is TGTGCCAGCAGCTTGGGGACTCTTAGCTATGGCTACACCTTC.

This clonotype appeared a few times. The rearrangement joins TRBV18 to TRBJ1-5; perhaps TRBD1 as D (6 bases). Trimming stripped 2 bases from V and 6 bases from J, with 20 bases between. The germline V gene encodes CDR1 KGHSH and CDR2 LQKENI. This CDR3 is built from 17 residues. In DNA form, the CDR3 reads TGTGCCAGCTCACCATCCGTTCAGGGGTGGGCGAGTCAGCCCCAGCATTTT. Translated: CASSPSVQGWASQPQHF.

This clonotype was seen repeatedly, ten times or more. The V call is TRBV12-3 or TRBV12-4, the J call TRBJ2-5; D may be TRBD2 (6 bases). The CDR3 has 14 residues. V was clipped by 0 bases and J by 4 bases, with 9 bases between them. The DNA for the CDR3 is TGTGCCAGCAGTTTAGCGCGGAGGGCAGAGACCCAGTACTTC. This encodes CASSLARRAETQYF.

This clonotype occurred a few times. The chain is built from TRBV5-1 and TRBJ1-1, with a possible D match to TRBD1 (5 bases). The CDR3 contains 14 residues. Looked up from germline, CDR1 is SGHRS and CDR2 is YFSETQ. The V and J ends lost 2 bases and 0 bases respectively, with 8 bases between them. The CDR3: CASSLQAMNTEAFF. The CDR3 region has the DNA TGCGCCAGCAGCTTACAGGCAATGAACACTGAAGCTTTCTTT.

This chain connects TRBV28 to TRBJ1-1, with D perhaps TRBD1 (6 bases). Looked up from germline, CDR1 is MDHEN and CDR2 is SYDVKM. Trimming pared 8 bases from V and 4 bases from J, leaving 11 bases between. This CDR3 is built from 12 residues. CDR3 nucleotide sequence: TGTGCCAGCGGCAGGGGCTCCACTGAAGCTTTCTTT. Protein: CASGRGSTEAFF.

The gene calls are TRBV20-1 and TRBJ2-3; tentatively, D is TRBD1 (6 bases). The CDR3 covers 13 residues. Germline V lookup: CDR1 DFQATT, CDR2 SNEGSKA (reference sequence). The V gene lost 6 bases and the J gene lost 2 bases, with 12 bases spanning the gap. CDR3 in DNA: TGCAGTGCAACCGACAGGATCACAGATACGCAGTATTTT. Translating it yields CSATDRITDTQYF.

This rearrangement joins TRBV5-5 to TRBJ1-2; D not resolved. Germline V gives CDR1 SGHKS, CDR2 YYEKEE (reference sequence). CDR3 length: 14 amino acids. Trimming stripped 0 bases from V and 8 bases from J, with 14 bases between. This CDR3 reads CASSLAVVLGGYTF. The DNA for the CDR3 is TGTGCCAGCAGCTTGGCCGTAGTACTCGGGGGCTACACCTTC. Using reference TRBV5-5 and TRBJ1-2 for the parts outside the CDR3, the full variable domain is DAGVTQSPTHLIKTRGQQVTLRCSPISGHKSVSWYQQVLGQGPQFIFQYYEKEERGRGNFPDRFSARQFPNYSSELNVNALLLGDSALYLCASSLAVVLGGYTFGSGTRLTVV.